This T cell receptor (beta chain) comes out of a study of beta chain features in type 1 diabetes. Points from the study as a whole: Lower insertion and higher deletion counts appeared at VDJ junctions in type 1 diabetes patients.

Investigators reverse transcribed all isolated RNA, so they sequenced expressed TCRB transcripts. Produced via immunoSEQ multiplex PCR; TCRdb's table is partial and in-frame only. The data contain hundreds of thousands of clones, 15% to 17% of them seen just once; the ten biggest clones take up about 0.087%. The V and J ends lost 4 bases and 4 bases respectively, with 8 bases between them. This CDR3 has 13 residues. Germline V gene data show CDR1 as SGHRS and CDR2 as YFSETQ. About this clone itself: Its cognate antigen is unknown.

The receptor was isolated from a man between 18 and 29 years old in good health. V is TRBV5-1 and J is TRBJ2-2; D may match TRBD1 or TRBD2 (5 bases each). The sequenced material came from naive CD4+ T cells from blood. DNA of the CDR3: TGCGCCAGCAGCGAGGGGCCCACCGGGGAGCTGTTTTTT. It specifies CASSEGPTGELFF.